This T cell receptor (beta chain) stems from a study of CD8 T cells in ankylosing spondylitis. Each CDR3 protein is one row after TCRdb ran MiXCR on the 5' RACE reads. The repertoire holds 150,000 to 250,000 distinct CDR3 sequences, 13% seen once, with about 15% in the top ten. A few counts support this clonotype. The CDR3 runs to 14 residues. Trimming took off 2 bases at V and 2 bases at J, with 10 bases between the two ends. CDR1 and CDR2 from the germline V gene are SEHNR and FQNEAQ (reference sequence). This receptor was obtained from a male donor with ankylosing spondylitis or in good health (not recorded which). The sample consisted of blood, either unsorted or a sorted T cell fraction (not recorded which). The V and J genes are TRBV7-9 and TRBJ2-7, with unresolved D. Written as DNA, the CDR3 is TGTGCCAGCAGCTTACTGCCCGAAACCTACGAGCAGTACTTC. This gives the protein CASSLLPETYEQYF. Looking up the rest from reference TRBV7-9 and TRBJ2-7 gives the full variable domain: DTGVSQNPRHKITKRGQNVTFRCDPISEHNRLYWYRQTLGQGPEFLTYFQNEAQLEKSRLLSDRFSAERPKGSFSTLEIQRTEQGDSAMYLCASSLLPETYEQYFGPGTRLTVT.